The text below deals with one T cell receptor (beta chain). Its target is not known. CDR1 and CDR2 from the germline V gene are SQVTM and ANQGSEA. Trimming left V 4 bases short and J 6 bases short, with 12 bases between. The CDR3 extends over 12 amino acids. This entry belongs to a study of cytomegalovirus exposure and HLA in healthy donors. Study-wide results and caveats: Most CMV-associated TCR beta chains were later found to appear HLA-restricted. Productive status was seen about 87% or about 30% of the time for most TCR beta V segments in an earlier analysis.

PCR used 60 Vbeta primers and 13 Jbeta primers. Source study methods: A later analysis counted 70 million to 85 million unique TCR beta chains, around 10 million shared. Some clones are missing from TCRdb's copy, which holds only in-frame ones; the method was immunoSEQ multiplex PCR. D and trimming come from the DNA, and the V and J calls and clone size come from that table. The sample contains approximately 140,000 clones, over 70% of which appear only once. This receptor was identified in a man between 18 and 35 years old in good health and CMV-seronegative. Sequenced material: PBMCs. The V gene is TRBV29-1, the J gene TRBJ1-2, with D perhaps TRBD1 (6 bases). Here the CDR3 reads CSVGVGADGYTF. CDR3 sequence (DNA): TGCAGCGTTGGGGTGGGGGCAGATGGCTACACCTTC.